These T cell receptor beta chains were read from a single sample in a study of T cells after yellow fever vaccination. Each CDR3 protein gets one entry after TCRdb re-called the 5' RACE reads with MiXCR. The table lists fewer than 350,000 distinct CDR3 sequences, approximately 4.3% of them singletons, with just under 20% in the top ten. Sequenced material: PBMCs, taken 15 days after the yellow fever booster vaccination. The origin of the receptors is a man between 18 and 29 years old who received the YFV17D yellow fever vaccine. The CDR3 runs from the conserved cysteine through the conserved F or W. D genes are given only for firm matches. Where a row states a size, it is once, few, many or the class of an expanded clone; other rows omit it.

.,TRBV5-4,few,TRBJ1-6,TGTGCCAGCAGCCCCCTGGGGAATTCACCCCTCCACTTT,CASSPLGNSPLHF
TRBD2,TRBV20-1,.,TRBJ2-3,TGCAGTGCTAGGCTTTGGACTAGCAGTAGCACAGATACGCAGTATTTT,CSARLWTSSSTDTQYF
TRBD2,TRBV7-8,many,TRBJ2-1,TGTGCCAGCAGCTACCCGACCCTCTCTAGCGGAGAGCAGTTCTTC,CASSYPTLSSGEQFF
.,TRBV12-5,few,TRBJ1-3,TGTGCTAGTGGCCCTAGGGGTGGGAGCTCTGGAAACACCATATATTTT,CASGPRGGSSGNTIYF
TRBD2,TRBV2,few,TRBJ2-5,TGTGCCAGCAGACCACTAGCGGGGAGCGAGACCCAGTACTTC,CASRPLAGSETQYF
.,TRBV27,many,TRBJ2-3,TGTGCCAGCAGTTTAACCGGGATTAGCACAGATACGCAGTATTTT,CASSLTGISTDTQYF
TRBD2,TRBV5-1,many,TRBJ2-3,TGCGCCAGCAAGGAAACTAGCGGGGGGCGAACGCAGTATTTT,CASKETSGGRTQYF
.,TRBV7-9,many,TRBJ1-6,TGTGCCAGCAGCTTAGTTGTAAATAATTCACCCCTCCACTTT,CASSLVVNNSPLHF
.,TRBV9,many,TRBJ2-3,TGTGCCAGCAGCGGGGTCACAGATACGCAGTATTTT,CASSGVTDTQYF
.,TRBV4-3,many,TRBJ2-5,TGCGCCAGCAGCCAAGAAGGGTATATCCAAGAGACCCAGTACTTC,CASSQEGYIQETQYF
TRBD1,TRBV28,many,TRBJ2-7,TGTGCCAGCAGTTTATATGACAGGGGGACCTACGAGCAGTACTTC,CASSLYDRGTYEQYF